These 2 T cell receptor beta chains were sequenced from one sample in a study of blood T cells in healthy people across ages. A sample-barcoded 5' primer and a J-beta primer mix were used in a second PCR of about 6 to 12 cycles. TCRdb redid the calling of the 5' RACE reads with MiXCR, one entry per CDR3 protein. The data show more than 500,000 distinct CDR3 sequences, 25% to 30% seen once. Input material: blood. All receptors come from a woman in her sixties or seventies in good health.

This clonotype occurred a few times. This chain uses TRBV20-1 with TRBJ1-2; 9 positions agree with TRBD1. CDR3 length: 14 amino acids. Germline V gives CDR1 DFQATT, CDR2 SNEGSKA (reference sequence). J lost 8 bases, V lost 4 bases, and 11 bases had no gene match. CDR3 in amino acids: CSATRQGGIRGYTF. As DNA, the CDR3 is TGCAGTGCTACGAGACAGGGGGGTATTAGAGGCTACACCTTC.

The rearrangement uses TRBV4-3 and TRBJ2-5, with TRBD1 matching over 11 bases. The CDR3 extends over 14 amino acids. Per the germline V gene, CDR1 is LGHNA and CDR2 is YSLEER. V was pared by 5 bases and J by 9 bases, with 8 bases of the junction left unmatched. The CDR3 region is CASSIGQGARAQYF. DNA of the CDR3: TGCGCCAGCAGCATCGGACAGGGGGCGAGGGCCCAGTACTTC.